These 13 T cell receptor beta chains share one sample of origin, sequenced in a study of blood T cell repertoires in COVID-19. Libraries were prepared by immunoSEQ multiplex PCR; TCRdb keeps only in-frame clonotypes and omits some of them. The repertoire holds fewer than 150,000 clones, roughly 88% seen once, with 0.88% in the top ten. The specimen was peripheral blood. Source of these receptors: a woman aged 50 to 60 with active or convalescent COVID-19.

CDR3 DNA: TGCGCCAGCAGCCTGGGACAGGGTAGGACTGAAGCTTTCTTT. Protein: CASSLGQGRTEAFF. V gene TRBV4-1 combines with J gene TRBJ1-1; TRBD1 matches 9 bases. Losses at the gene ends were 4 bases for V and 5 bases for J; bases not matched to a gene: 5. Germline V gene lookup returns CDR1 MGHRA and CDR2 YSYEKL. This CDR3 spans 14 amino acids.

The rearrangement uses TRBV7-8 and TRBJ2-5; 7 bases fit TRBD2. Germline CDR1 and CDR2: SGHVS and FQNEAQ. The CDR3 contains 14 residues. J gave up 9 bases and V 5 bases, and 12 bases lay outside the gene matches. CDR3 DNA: TGTGCCAGCAGCCTCCGCGGGAGCTTGGGGCCCCAGTACTTC. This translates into CASSLRGSLGPQYF.

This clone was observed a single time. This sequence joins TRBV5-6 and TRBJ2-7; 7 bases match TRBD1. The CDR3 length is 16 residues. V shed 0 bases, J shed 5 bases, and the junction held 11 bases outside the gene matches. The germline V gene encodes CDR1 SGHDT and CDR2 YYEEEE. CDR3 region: CASSLGGPTGVHEQYF. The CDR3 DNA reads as TGTGCCAGCAGCTTGGGGGGCCCAACAGGGGTCCACGAGCAGTACTTC.

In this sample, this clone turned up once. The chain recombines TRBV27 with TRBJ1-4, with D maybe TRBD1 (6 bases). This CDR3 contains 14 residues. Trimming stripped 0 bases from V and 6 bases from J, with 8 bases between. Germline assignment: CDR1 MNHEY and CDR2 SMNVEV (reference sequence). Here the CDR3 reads CASSLSGADEKLFF. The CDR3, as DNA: TGTGCCAGCAGTTTATCGGGGGCGGATGAAAAACTGTTTTTT. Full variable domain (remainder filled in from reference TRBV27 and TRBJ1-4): EAQVTQNPRYLITVTGKKLTVTCSQNMNHEYMSWYRQDPGLGLRQIYYSMNVEVTDKGDVPEGYKVSRKEKRNFPLILESPSPNQTSLYFCASSLSGADEKLFFGSGTQLSVL.

CDR3 nucleotide sequence: TGTGCCAGCAGGATTACAGGGAGCTCCTACGAGCAGTACTTC. Translated, it gives CASRITGSSYEQYF. The chain employs TRBV6-5 and TRBJ2-7; possibly TRBD1 for D (6 bases). Trimming took 6 bases from V and 0 from J, leaving 12 bases between them. Germline CDR1 MNHEY, CDR2 SVGAGI. This CDR3 comprises 14 residues.

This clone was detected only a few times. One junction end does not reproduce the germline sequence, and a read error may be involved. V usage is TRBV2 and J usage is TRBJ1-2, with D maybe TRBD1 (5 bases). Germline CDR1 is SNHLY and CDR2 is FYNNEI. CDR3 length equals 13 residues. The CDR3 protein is CATSSGGPGGYTF. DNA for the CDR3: TGTGCCACCAGTAGCGGGGGTCCCGGTGGCTACACCTTC.

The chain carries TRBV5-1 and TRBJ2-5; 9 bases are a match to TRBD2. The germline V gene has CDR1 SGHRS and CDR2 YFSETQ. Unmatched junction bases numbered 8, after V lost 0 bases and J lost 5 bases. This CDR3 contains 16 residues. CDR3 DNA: TGCGCCAGCAGCTTGGCCCGTCTAGCGGGACAGGAGACCCAGTACTTC. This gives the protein CASSLARLAGQETQYF.

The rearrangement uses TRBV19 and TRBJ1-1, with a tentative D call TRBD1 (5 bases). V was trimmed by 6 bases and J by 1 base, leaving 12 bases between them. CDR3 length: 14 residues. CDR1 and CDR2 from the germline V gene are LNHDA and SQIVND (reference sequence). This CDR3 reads CASRRQPQNTEAFF. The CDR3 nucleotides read TGTGCCAGTAGGAGACAGCCACAGAACACTGAAGCTTTCTTT. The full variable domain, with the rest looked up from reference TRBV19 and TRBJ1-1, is DGGITQSPKYLFRKEGQNVTLSCEQNLNHDAMYWYRQDPGQGLRLIYYSQIVNDFQKGDIAEGYSVSREKKESFPLTVTSAQKNPTAFYLCASRRQPQNTEAFFGQGTRLTVV.

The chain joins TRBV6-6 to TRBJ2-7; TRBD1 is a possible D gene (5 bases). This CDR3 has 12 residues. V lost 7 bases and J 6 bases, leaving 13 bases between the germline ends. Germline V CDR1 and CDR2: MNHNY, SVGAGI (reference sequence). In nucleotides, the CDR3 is TGTGCCAGCATTCCAGGGTTCGGCGAGCAGTACTTC. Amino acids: CASIPGFGEQYF.

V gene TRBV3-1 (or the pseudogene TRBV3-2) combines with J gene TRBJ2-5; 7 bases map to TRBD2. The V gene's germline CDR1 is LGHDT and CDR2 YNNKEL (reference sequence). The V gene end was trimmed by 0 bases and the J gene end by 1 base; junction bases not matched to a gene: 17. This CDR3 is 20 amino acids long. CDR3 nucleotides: TGTGCCAGCAGCCAAGATCCTTTCGGGGCGGGAGACCACTTCCAAGAGACCCAGTACTTC. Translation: CASSQDPFGAGDHFQETQYF.

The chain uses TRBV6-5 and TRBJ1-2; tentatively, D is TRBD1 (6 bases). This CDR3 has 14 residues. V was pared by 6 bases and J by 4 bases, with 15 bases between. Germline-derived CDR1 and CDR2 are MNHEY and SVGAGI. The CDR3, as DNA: TGTGCCAGCAGCCCACCGGGACAACCCTATGGCTACACCTTC. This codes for CASSPPGQPYGYTF.

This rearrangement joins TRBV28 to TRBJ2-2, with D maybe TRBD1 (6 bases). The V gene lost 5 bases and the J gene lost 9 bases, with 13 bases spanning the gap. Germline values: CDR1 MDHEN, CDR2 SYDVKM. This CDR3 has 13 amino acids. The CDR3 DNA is TGTGCCAGCAGTGCCACAGGGTTCAGGGAGCTGTTTTTT. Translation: CASSATGFRELFF.

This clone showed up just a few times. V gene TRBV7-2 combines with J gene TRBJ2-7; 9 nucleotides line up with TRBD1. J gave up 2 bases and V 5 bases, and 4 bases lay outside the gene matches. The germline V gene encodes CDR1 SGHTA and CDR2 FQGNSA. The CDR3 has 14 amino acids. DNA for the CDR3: TGTGCCAGCAGCCTCGACAGGGGGACCTACGAGCAGTACTTC. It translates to CASSLDRGTYEQYF.